This TCR beta chain was recovered during a study of blood T cells in healthy people across ages. Through a sample-barcoded 5' primer and a J-beta primer mix, a second PCR was run for roughly 6 to 12 cycles. MiXCR, run by TCRdb on the 5' RACE reads, gives a single entry per CDR3 protein. This repertoire shows roughly 1,500,000 distinct CDR3 sequences, roughly a third found once; its top ten account for approximately 11%. A few counts support this clonotype. The sequencing sample was made of blood. The receptor's source is a woman in her 30s in good health.

The CDR3 nucleotides are TGCAGCGGGACAGGGGGGGATGAAAAACTGTTTTTT. Amino acid sequence: CSGTGGDEKLFF. V usage is TRBV29-1 and J usage is TRBJ1-4, with 10 nucleotides matching TRBD1. The CDR3 has 12 residues. CDR1 is SQVTM and CDR2 is ANQGSEA in the germline V gene. After removal of 7 bases from V and 6 bases from J, the junction contained 2 bases not matched to a gene.